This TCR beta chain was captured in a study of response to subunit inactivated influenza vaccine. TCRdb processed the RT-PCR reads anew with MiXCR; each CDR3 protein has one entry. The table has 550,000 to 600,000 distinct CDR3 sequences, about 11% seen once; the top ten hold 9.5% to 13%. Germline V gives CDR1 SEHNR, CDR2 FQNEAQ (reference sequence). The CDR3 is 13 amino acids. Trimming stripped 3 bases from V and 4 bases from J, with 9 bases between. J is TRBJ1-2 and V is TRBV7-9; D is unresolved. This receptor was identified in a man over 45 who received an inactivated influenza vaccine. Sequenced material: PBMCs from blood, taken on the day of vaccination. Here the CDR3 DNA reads TGTGCCAGCAGCTTGGACGGCCCCTATGGCTACACCTTC. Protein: CASSLDGPYGYTF.